This record looks at one T cell receptor beta chain sequence and its context. These data are taken from a study of blood T cell repertoires in COVID-19. Under the authors' procedure: Reference gene primers were amplified, and this amplification served to estimate nucleated cell counts. Clones were read by immunoSEQ multiplex PCR, and TCRdb kept only the in-frame ones, dropping some. V, J and clone size are taken as reported in that table, and D and trimming were inferred from the DNA itself. The top ten clones hold over 1.5% of a sample with about 300,000 clones, under 90% of them seen once. The V end lost 4 bases, the J end lost 0 bases, and 9 bases lay between the germline ends. The CDR3 covers 15 residues.

Sequencing input: peripheral blood. The J gene is TRBJ1-4, the V gene TRBV23-1; weak D call: TRBD1 (5 bases). TRBV23-1 is an ORF for which the function is uncertain. The sequence derives from a woman in her thirties with COVID-19, enrolled during active disease. The CDR3 DNA follows: TGCGCCAGCAGTCTTAAGGGGTCAACTAATGAAAAACTGTTTTTT. It translates to CASSLKGSTNEKLFF.